This T cell receptor (beta chain) was sequenced for a study of shared clonotypes between healthy human individuals. Study results and caveats: The diversity represented, both genetic and in exposure history, was limited by few donors. The sole specimen, blood, was sampled, and tissue repertoires likely differ.

This CDR3 comprises 16 residues. Looked up from germline, CDR1 is SNHLY and CDR2 is FYNNEI. The V end was cut by 0 bases, the J end by 6 bases, with 17 bases between. Original methodology: ImmunoSEQ yielded junction-only sequences lacking quality scores, so filtering differed. Data came from immunoSEQ multiplex PCR; TCRdb stores just in-frame clones and leaves some out. The V and J calls and clone size were taken over from that table, and D and trimming were inferred from the DNA. The table includes 490,000 or so clones, 70% to 85% detected once. A remark on this clone: Its antigen is not identified.

The chain has TRBV2 and TRBJ1-2; a possible D gene is TRBD1 (5 bases). The sequence derives from a woman aged 40 to 49 in good health. Some clones in this sample may be carry-over from other donors' samples. The source material was PBMCs. DNA of the CDR3: TGTGCCAGCAGTGAAGCGCTTAGGACGGGACCTCATGGCTACACCTTC. Translating it yields CASSEALRTGPHGYTF.